Listed below are T cell receptor beta chains from one sample, sequenced in a study of blood T cell repertoires in COVID-19. Clones were read by immunoSEQ multiplex PCR, and TCRdb kept only the in-frame ones, dropping some. The sample comprises 150,000 or so clones, 84% of which are singletons, and approximately 5.7% rests with the top ten. Sample: PBMCs or T cells enriched from blood (not recorded which). The receptor set was obtained from a woman between 45 and 60 years old who had been exposed to COVID-19. CDR3s include the opening cysteine and the closing phenylalanine or tryptophan. The D gene is left open where the match is weak.

v_call,d_call,j_call,cdr3_aa
TRBV7-2,.,TRBJ2-5,CASSLTETQYF
TRBV7-9,.,TRBJ2-5,CASSLVQGQETQYF
TRBV9,TRBD1,TRBJ2-2,CASSVGAGTGFTGELFF
TRBV12-5,.,TRBJ1-5,CASGRGPSNQPQHF
TRBV6-5,TRBD1,TRBJ2-7,CASSLDRGLSEQYF
TRBV6-5,TRBD1,TRBJ1-4,CASRRDSSTNEKLFF
TRBV11-3,.,TRBJ2-3,CASSLGVSATDTQYF
TRBV28,.,TRBJ1-2,CASSSRQYGYTF
TRBV5-4,.,TRBJ2-1,CASSLVGTSNEQFF
TRBV6-2/TRBV6-3,TRBD1,TRBJ1-5,CASSSGQDTQPQHF
TRBV27,.,TRBJ1-1,CASSFSGGATEAFF
TRBV27,TRBD1,TRBJ1-6,CASSDHGGTGVSPLHF
TRBV10-3,.,TRBJ1-2,CAISGQTNYGYTF
TRBV6-1,.,TRBJ1-3,CASSDMSSPGNTIYF
TRBV5-1,.,TRBJ1-3,CASSSTLTGSGNTIYF
TRBV3-1/TRBV3-2,TRBD2,TRBJ2-5,CASSPGLAGGRFNQETQYF
TRBV7-9,TRBD2,TRBJ2-1,CASSLSGTTSYNEQFF
TRBV7-2,TRBD1,TRBJ1-1,CASSQDRGLTEAFF
TRBV2,TRBD1,TRBJ1-1,CASSQEDRVGTEAFF
TRBV5-5,TRBD2,TRBJ2-3,CASSLGGGGLRTDTQYF
TRBV6-2/TRBV6-3,.,TRBJ1-2,CASSPQGTYGYTF
TRBV24-1,.,TRBJ2-2,CATSGGANTGELFF
TRBV6-2/TRBV6-3,TRBD1,TRBJ2-7,CASSPTGTAAPASYEQYF
TRBV5-1,TRBD2,TRBJ2-7,CASSMTSGASYEQYF
TRBV9,.,TRBJ1-1,CASSVDSSSGAEAFF
TRBV7-2,.,TRBJ1-4,CASSLVGGSGEKLFF
TRBV10-1,TRBD2,TRBJ2-3,CASASSGGARTDTQYF
TRBV5-1,TRBD1,TRBJ2-2,CASKGTGGSRELFF
TRBV19,.,TRBJ2-2,CASSISGTNTGELFF